This T cell receptor (beta chain) came from a study of identical twins' blood T cells. This CDR3 contains 15 residues. Germline CDR1 SEHNR, CDR2 FQNEAQ (reference sequence). The ends were cut back, 5 bases at V and 7 bases at J, with 18 bases in the middle. Findings and limits, study-wide: Out-of-frame TCRbeta clonotypes reportedly had markedly more similar V usage in twins than unrelated donors. Mainly, cloneset size products determined shared clonotypes, twins included.

The three twin pairs were reared together, likely meeting the same infections. Concerning this clonotype: The antigen is not known.

TCR cDNA libraries were made from RNA using a previously described, modified protocol. TCRdb processed the 5' RACE reads anew with MiXCR; each CDR3 protein has one entry. The sample records 350,000 to 400,000 distinct CDR3 sequences, over 25% being singletons. This chain uses TRBV7-9 with TRBJ2-1; tentative D call: TRBD2 (5 bases). Sequenced material: PBMCs. This sequence was found in a woman between 18 and 50 years old in good health. The CDR3 is CASSPSIAPANEQFF. The CDR3 DNA is TGTGCCAGCAGCCCTAGCATAGCCCCCGCTAATGAGCAGTTCTTC. The full variable domain, in which reference TRBV7-9 and TRBJ2-1 provide the parts outside the CDR3, is DTGVSQNPRHKITKRGQNVTFRCDPISEHNRLYWYRQTLGQGPEFLTYFQNEAQLEKSRLLSDRFSAERPKGSFSTLEIQRTEQGDSAMYLCASSPSIAPANEQFFGPGTRLTVL.